This T cell receptor beta chain was sequenced in a study of T-cell reconstitution after alpha-beta-depleted transplantation in children. Unique molecular identifiers were incorporated when the TCRbeta library was constructed. Each CDR3 protein is one row after TCRdb ran MiXCR on the PCR reads. The sample lists a few hundred thousand distinct CDR3 sequences; around a tenth were seen once. V was trimmed by 5 bases and J by 4 bases, leaving 18 bases between them. In germline, CDR1 is SEHNR, CDR2 FQNEAQ (reference sequence). The CDR3 extends over 16 amino acids. The sequences come from PBMCs from the stem cell graft donor, collected from the stem cell graft. The rearrangement uses TRBV7-9 and TRBJ2-1, with D perhaps matching TRBD1 (6 bases). The sequence derives from a human donor who donated a stem cell graft to a child with acute lymphoblastic leukemia. CDR3 sequence: CASSQQRWDTYNEQFF. The CDR3 nucleotides read TGTGCCAGCAGCCAGCAACGGTGGGACACATACAATGAGCAGTTCTTC. Full variable domain (missing parts from reference TRBV7-9 and TRBJ2-1): DTGVSQNPRHKITKRGQNVTFRCDPISEHNRLYWYRQTLGQGPEFLTYFQNEAQLEKSRLLSDRFSAERPKGSFSTLEIQRTEQGDSAMYLCASSQQRWDTYNEQFFGPGTRLTVL.